This passage covers 8 T cell receptor beta chains from one sample sequenced in a study of cytomegalovirus exposure and HLA in healthy donors. This table comes from immunoSEQ multiplex PCR, and its TCRdb copy is limited to in-frame clones, with some not included. The table lists over 75,000 clones, 85% of them singletons, with 20% in the top ten. The sample was PBMCs. Receptor source: a man aged 18 to 35 in good health and CMV-seropositive.

The rearrangement links TRBV6-1 to TRBJ1-4; D is unresolved. The V end lost 0 bases, the J end lost 3 bases, and 17 bases lay between the germline ends. CDR1 MNHNS and CDR2 SASEGT come from the germline V gene. This CDR3 is built from 18 residues. CDR3 coding DNA: TGTGCCAGCAGTGAAGCGCGTGAGATACTCGGGGCTAATGAAAAACTGTTTTTT. Translation: CASSEAREILGANEKLFF.

This clone was recorded many times. The chain employs TRBV6-1 and TRBJ1-3; D is possibly TRBD1 (5 bases). The germline V gene encodes CDR1 MNHNS and CDR2 SASEGT. Between the trimmed V and J ends, which lost 4 bases and 4 bases, there was a span of 20 bases. This CDR3 has 17 residues. CDR3 amino acids: CASSGSQGRVQGNTIYF. The CDR3 bases are TGTGCCAGCAGTGGTTCACAAGGCAGGGTCCAGGGAAACACCATATATTTT.

The chain employs TRBV5-1 and TRBJ1-2; 7 positions match TRBD1. The V gene end was trimmed by 0 bases and the J gene end by 0 bases; junction bases not matched to a gene: 11. Germline V gives CDR1 SGHRS, CDR2 YFSETQ. This CDR3 contains 18 residues. The CDR3 DNA reads TGCGCCAGCAGCTTGGAGGGGACAGACCTTCTTACTAACTATGGCTACACCTTC. It is translated as CASSLEGTDLLTNYGYTF.

The rearrangement joins TRBV11-3 to TRBJ2-7; D perhaps matches TRBD2 (5 bases). CDR3 size: 13 residues. CDR1 is SGHNT and CDR2 is YENEEA in the germline V gene. The germline V and J ends were trimmed by 2 bases and 7 bases, with 12 bases remaining between them. The CDR3 reads CASSLRGNGEQYV. The CDR3 DNA reads TGTGCCAGCAGCTTACGGGGAAACGGGGAGCAGTACGTC.

The gene calls are TRBV14 and TRBJ2-1, with TRBD2 matching over 7 bases. The CDR3 is made up of 14 amino acids. The germline V gene has CDR1 SGHDN and CDR2 FVKESK. V gave up 2 bases and J gave up 13 bases; unmatched junction bases: 11. The CDR3 sequence is CASSQSGTAIEQFF. Written as DNA, the CDR3 is TGTGCCAGCAGCCAAAGCGGGACCGCCATCGAACAGTTCTTC.

The gene calls are TRBV30 and TRBJ2-1; TRBD2 matches at 8 bases. V lost 5 bases, J lost 8 bases, and 2 bases stayed unmatched. From germline, CDR1 is GTSNPN and CDR2 SVGIG (reference sequence). The CDR3 runs to 11 residues. The CDR3 DNA reads TGTGCCTGGGGACTAGCATATGAGCAGTTCTTC. Translated, it gives CAWGLAYEQFF.

The V call is TRBV29-1, the J call TRBJ2-7; 8 nucleotides line up with TRBD1. CDR1 is SQVTM and CDR2 is ANQGSEA in the germline V gene. The CDR3 covers 18 residues. The V and J ends lost 8 bases and 0 bases, in that order; junction bases with no gene match: 21. CDR3 sequence (DNA): TGCAGCCCTAGGGACAGGCCGCTTTCCGTGGCTCCCTCCTACGAGCAGTACGTC. Residues: CSPRDRPLSVAPSYEQYV.

This chain joins TRBV19 and TRBJ1-5; weak D call: TRBD1 (5 bases). The CDR3 loop spans 15 amino acids. The V gene's germline CDR1 is LNHDA and CDR2 SQIVND (reference sequence). V lost 9 bases, J lost 0 bases, and 15 bases lay in between. The chain's CDR3 is CASRSWGVSNQPQHF. In DNA, the CDR3 is TGTGCCAGCAGAAGCTGGGGGGTTAGCAATCAGCCCCAGCATTTT.